Listed below are T cell receptor beta chains from one sample, sequenced in a study of cytomegalovirus exposure and HLA in healthy donors. Assay: immunoSEQ multiplex PCR; the TCRdb copy retains only in-frame clones and omits some. This sample has 120,000 or so clones, with around 79% found just once. Material for sequencing was PBMCs. The receptors were gathered from a woman aged 40 to 49 in good health and CMV-seronegative. Both conserved end residues are part of each CDR3. The D gene is left open where the match is weak. Where a row states a size, it is once, few, many or the class of an expanded clone; other rows omit it.

TRBJ1-2,NA,NA,TRBV19,CASSRGQDYGYTF,TGTGCCAGTAGTAGAGGGCAGGACTATGGCTACACCTTC
TRBJ2-4,NA,NA,TRBV4-2,CASSQELAPNIQYF,TGTGCCAGCAGCCAAGAACTAGCACCCAACATTCAGTACTTC
TRBJ2-5,TRBD2,NA,TRBV28,CASSSGRETQYF,TGTGCCAGCAGCAGCGGGAGGGAGACCCAGTACTTC
TRBJ2-5,NA,NA,TRBV5-8,CASSLGRTAQETQYF,TGTGCCAGCAGCTTGGGGCGGACAGCTCAAGAGACCCAGTACTTC
TRBJ1-1,NA,NA,TRBV21-1,CASSSIPGQGYGNTEAFF,TGTGCCAGCAGCTCCATCCCGGGACAGGGATACGGGAACACTGAAGCTTTCTTT
TRBJ2-7,NA,NA,TRBV28,CASSPDSVTYEQYF,TGTGCCAGCAGTCCCGACAGCGTTACCTACGAGCAGTACTTC
TRBJ1-2,NA,NA,TRBV5-6,CASSLGNSLHGYTF,TGTGCCAGCAGCTTGGGAAACAGCCTACACGGCTACACCTTC
TRBJ2-4,NA,once,TRBV29-1,CSVVEGADIQYF,TGCAGCGTTGTGGAGGGGGCTGACATTCAGTACTTC
TRBJ1-2,NA,few,TRBV28,CASSSQFYGYTF,TGTGCCAGCAGTTCCCAATTCTATGGCTACACCTTC
TRBJ2-2,TRBD1,NA,TRBV28,CALRDRGEGELFF,TGTGCTTTGCGGGACAGGGGAGAAGGGGAGCTGTTTTTT
TRBJ1-2,NA,NA,TRBV19,CATLYSALSYGYTF,TGTGCCACTCTATACTCCGCACTTTCCTATGGCTACACCTTC
TRBJ1-1,TRBD1,NA,TRBV7-9,CASSLVGLDRGYTEAFF,TGTGCCAGCAGCTTAGTTGGGCTTGACAGGGGGTACACTGAAGCTTTCTTT
TRBJ2-5,TRBD1,NA,TRBV5-1,CASSLKGTGGETQYF,TGCGCCAGCAGCTTGAAAGGGACAGGGGGAGAGACCCAGTACTTC
TRBJ1-2,TRBD1,NA,TRBV5-1,CASSLAVDRGFYGYTF,TGCGCCAGCAGCTTGGCCGTGGACAGGGGGTTCTATGGCTACACCTTC
TRBJ2-7,TRBD2,NA,TRBV4-1,CASSPKKASGSVYEQYF,TGCGCCAGCAGCCCCAAGAAGGCGAGCGGGAGTGTCTACGAGCAGTACTTC
TRBJ2-5,NA,NA,TRBV7-2,CASSKLQGPQETQYF,TGTGCCAGCAGCAAGTTACAGGGTCCCCAAGAGACCCAGTACTTC
TRBJ2-7,NA,NA,TRBV6-1,CASSVAGNGPYEQYF,TGTGCCAGCAGTGTGGCGGGAAACGGGCCCTACGAGCAGTACTTC
TRBJ2-1,TRBD2,NA,TRBV5-1,CASSPDPGLAGGLHNEQFF,TGCGCCAGCAGCCCTGACCCGGGACTAGCGGGAGGGCTGCACAATGAGCAGTTCTTC
TRBJ2-7,TRBD1,NA,TRBV6-6,CASSYSATGGSYEQYF,TGTGCCAGCAGTTACTCCGCGACAGGGGGCTCGTACGAGCAGTACTTC
TRBJ1-1,NA,NA,TRBV4-1,CASRPDRNTEAFF,TGCGCCAGCAGACCCGACAGGAACACTGAAGCTTTCTTT
TRBJ1-2,TRBD1,NA,TRBV5-1,CASSPRSGQGYGYTF,TGCGCCAGCAGCCCCCGCTCCGGACAGGGCTATGGCTACACCTTC
TRBJ2-5,NA,NA,TRBV28,CASRWDSRQETQYF,TGTGCCAGCAGATGGGACTCCCGCCAAGAGACCCAGTACTTC
TRBJ1-6,NA,NA,TRBV2,CASSAIALPSPLHF,TGTGCCAGCAGTGCTATTGCCCTTCCTTCACCCCTCCACTTT
TRBJ1-2,NA,NA,TRBV27,CASSFPPPARRGFTF,TGTGCCAGCAGTTTCCCCCCCCCGGCGAGACGAGGGTTCACCTTC
TRBJ2-3,TRBD2,NA,TRBV2,CASRPGTSEGTDTQYF,TGTGCCAGCAGACCGGGGACTAGCGAAGGCACAGATACGCAGTATTTT
TRBJ2-1,NA,NA,TRBV7-9,CASSWTVEQFF,TGTGCCAGCAGCTGGACAGTAGAGCAGTTCTTC
TRBJ1-5,NA,NA,TRBV19,CASSIGSEQPQHF,TGTGCCAGTAGTATAGGGTCAGAACAGCCCCAGCATTTT
TRBJ1-5,NA,once,TRBV28,CASSLSGTANQPQHF,TGTGCCAGCAGTTTGAGTGGAACAGCCAATCAGCCCCAGCATTTT
TRBJ1-2,NA,NA,TRBV6-1,CASSEHSGYNYGYTF,TGTGCCAGCAGTGAACACAGCGGATATAACTATGGCTACACCTTC
TRBJ2-6,NA,once,TRBV4-1,CASSRGVGGNFAGANGLTF,TGCGCCAGCAGCCGGGGAGTCGGCGGGAATTTCGCTGGGGCCAACGGCCTGACTTTC
TRBJ2-1,TRBD2,NA,TRBV5-4,CASSRTSGTYNEQFF,TGTGCCAGCAGCCGGACTAGCGGGACCTACAATGAGCAGTTCTTC
TRBJ1-1,TRBD1,NA,TRBV5-8,CASSVTGLNTEAFF,TGTGCCAGCAGCGTGACAGGGCTGAACACTGAAGCTTTCTTT
TRBJ2-1,NA,NA,TRBV18,CASSPDSRGEQFF,TGTGCCAGCTCACCCGACAGTCGGGGGGAGCAGTTCTTC
TRBJ2-3,NA,NA,TRBV4-1,CASSQASYLASTDTQYF,TGCGCCAGCAGCCAAGCTTCCTACCTAGCTAGCACAGATACGCAGTATTTT
TRBJ1-1,TRBD1,NA,TRBV18,CASSDRGGTEAFF,TGTGCCAGCTCGGACAGGGGTGGCACTGAAGCTTTCTTT
TRBJ1-1,NA,NA,TRBV18,CASSPAAGDTEAFF,TGTGCCAGCTCACCAGCGGCCGGGGACACTGAAGCTTTCTTT
TRBJ1-3,NA,NA,TRBV28,CASSFEGSGNTIYF,TGTGCCAGCAGTTTTGAGGGATCCGGAAACACCATATATTTT
TRBJ2-1,TRBD2,NA,TRBV11-2,CASSLWRGAGQFF,TGTGCCAGCAGCTTATGGCGGGGGGCCGGGCAGTTCTTC
TRBJ2-1,NA,NA,TRBV7-8,CASSPAGSYDNEQFF,TGTGCCAGCAGTCCCGCGGGGTCTTACGACAATGAGCAGTTCTTC
TRBJ2-5,NA,NA,TRBV5-1,CASSLAGSPETQYF,TGCGCCAGCAGCTTGGCGGGATCCCCAGAGACCCAGTACTTC
TRBJ1-1,NA,once,TRBV11-2,CASSWRAVNTEAFF,TGTGCCAGCAGCTGGAGGGCTGTGAACACTGAAGCTTTCTTT
TRBJ1-4,NA,NA,TRBV5-1,CASSLWQGNEKLFF,TGCGCCAGCAGCTTGTGGCAGGGGAATGAAAAACTGTTTTTT
TRBJ2-2,NA,NA,TRBV5-6,CASSLDRNTGELFF,TGTGCCAGCAGCTTGGACAGGAACACCGGGGAGCTGTTTTTT
TRBJ1-1,NA,NA,TRBV19,CASTHWQSEAFF,TGTGCCAGTACTCATTGGCAAAGTGAAGCTTTCTTT
TRBJ2-2,NA,NA,TRBV4-3,CASSLLTGELFF,TGCGCCAGCAGCCTATTGACCGGGGAGCTGTTTTTT
TRBJ2-3,TRBD2,NA,TRBV5-1,CASSRKGLAGASTDTQYF,TGCGCCAGCAGCCGGAAGGGACTAGCGGGGGCGAGCACAGATACGCAGTATTTT
TRBJ2-3,TRBD2,few,TRBV29-1,CSVPHSGRALSTDTQYF,TGCAGCGTCCCACATAGCGGGAGGGCCCTTAGCACAGATACGCAGTATTTT
TRBJ2-5,NA,NA,TRBV5-6,CASSLLGVFEETQYF,TGTGCCAGCAGCTTGTTGGGAGTCTTTGAGGAGACCCAGTACTTC
TRBJ2-3,NA,once,TRBV4-1,CASSRSTRDTQYF,TGCGCCAGCAGCCGGAGCACGCGAGATACGCAGTATTTT
TRBJ1-1,NA,NA,TRBV11-2,CASSSVPMNTEAFF,TGTGCCAGCAGCTCAGTCCCAATGAACACTGAAGCTTTCTTT
TRBJ1-1,NA,NA,TRBV28,CASSSPRGAFF,TGTGCCAGCAGTAGCCCAAGGGGAGCTTTCTTT
TRBJ2-3,TRBD2,NA,TRBV11-1,CASSLAGGPVTQYF,TGTGCCAGCAGCCTAGCGGGAGGGCCGGTTACGCAGTATTTT
TRBJ1-5,TRBD1,few,TRBV19,CASSGNRGSLAGPQHF,TGTGCCAGTAGTGGGAACAGGGGTAGTCTCGCAGGGCCCCAGCATTTT
TRBJ2-7,TRBD1,NA,TRBV27,CASSPGQGVQQYF,TGTGCCAGCAGTCCGGGACAGGGTGTTCAGCAGTACTTC
TRBJ2-3,NA,NA,TRBV27,CASSIWGERSSTDTQYF,TGTGCCAGCAGTATATGGGGGGAGCGTTCTAGCACAGATACGCAGTATTTT
TRBJ1-4,NA,NA,TRBV7-9,CASSLGFVASGEKLFF,TGTGCCAGCAGCTTAGGGTTCGTGGCCTCGGGGGAAAAACTGTTTTTT
TRBJ1-1,NA,once,TRBV7-2,CATLRGAGVTEAFF,TGTGCCACCCTCCGGGGGGCGGGGGTCACTGAAGCTTTCTTT
TRBJ1-1,NA,NA,TRBV9,CASLPERNTEAFF,TGTGCCAGCCTTCCCGAGAGAAACACTGAAGCTTTCTTT
TRBJ2-7,TRBD1,NA,TRBV7-9,CSSSLLGQGYEQYF,TGTTCCAGCAGCTTACTGGGACAGGGGTACGAGCAGTACTTC